This T cell receptor (beta chain) was sequenced for a study of blood T cell repertoires in COVID-19 (dated by TCRdb to the early 2020s). Background for the entire study: Samples from collaborators originated in the United States, Italy and Spain and spanned both the acute and convalescent phases of COVID-19. The prospective study material was composed of cDNA or gDNA derived from T cells, B-cell-depleted T cells, or PBMCs. Deeply sampled blood TCRbeta repertoires from subjects exposed to, actively infected with, or recovered from COVID-19 were included in the dataset. The repertoires were made available in a free public database intended to serve as a resource for research on the immune response to SARS-CoV-2. The samples were drawn from two sources: the first 160 participants of the ongoing ImmuneRACE study, and 1,200 or so subjects contributed by 6 global collaborators. Sample metadata almost always included a de-identified subject ID, COVID-19 status, age in years and sex. Where available, HLA class I and class II types were obtained from metadata supplied by the sample provider rather than from assay-based typing. Results the study describes overall, beyond this receptor: The quantity of clinical and demographic metadata differed by source and by participant and was supplied without curation.

Worth noting for this clone: No antigen is known for it. No much larger clone exists at a distance of one base, and base qualities are not known.

TCRbeta CDR3 regions were amplified from genomic DNA using the immunoSEQ Assay, a bias-controlled multiplex PCR. The original pipeline was this. The number of nucleated cells in each sample was estimated from the amplification of reference gene primers within the assay. To quantify the absolute abundance of each unique TCRbeta CDR3 rearrangement, sequence reads were collapsed and filtered. For each sample, productive Simpson clonality was calculated as the square root of Simpson's diversity index over productive rearrangements. This immuneACCESS table, as held by TCRdb, lists in-frame sequences with V and J called but not all clones. Of the missing ones, under half trace to an unresolved V gene in checked studies; the others have no known cause. Clone size and the V and J calls come from that table; the DNA yielded D and trimming. The sample data list 90,000 to 120,000 clones, and roughly four fifths of these were observed just once. The ten largest clones take up more than 3.5% of the sample.

The collaborating institutions used their own protocols to collect whole blood in K2EDTA tubes. For TCRbeta analysis, collaborators shipped samples in one of three forms: frozen whole blood, isolated PBMCs, or DNA extracted from either of those sample types. CDR1 is given as LNHNV and CDR2 as YYDKDF, both from the germline V gene (reference sequence). The CDR3 contains 15 residues, cysteine and phenylalanine counted. Only CDR3 DNA remains: 45 bases, in frame from the first base. V sheds 0 bases and J sheds 0 bases, leaving 8 bases between their ends. The chain uses TRBV15 and TRBJ1-2; the D gene assignment is ambiguous. Material for sequencing was peripheral blood. The sequence was obtained from an older woman with acute or convalescent COVID-19. The CDR3 sequence is CATSRDRFSNYGYTF. The nucleotide sequence is given as TGTGCCACCAGCAGAGACAGGTTTTCTAACTATGGCTACACCTTC.